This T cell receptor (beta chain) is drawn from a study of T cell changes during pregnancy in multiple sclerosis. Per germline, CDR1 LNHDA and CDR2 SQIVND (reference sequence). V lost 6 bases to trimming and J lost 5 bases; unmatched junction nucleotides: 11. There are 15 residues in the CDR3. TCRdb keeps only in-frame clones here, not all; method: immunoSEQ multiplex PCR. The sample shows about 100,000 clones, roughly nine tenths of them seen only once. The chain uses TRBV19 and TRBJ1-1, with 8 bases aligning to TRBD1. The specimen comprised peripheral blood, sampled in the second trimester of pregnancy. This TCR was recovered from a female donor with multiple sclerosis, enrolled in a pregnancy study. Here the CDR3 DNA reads TGTGCCAGTAGGGTTCTTCGGACAGGGAAGACTGAAGCTTTCTTT. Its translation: CASRVLRTGKTEAFF.